The next 31 T cell receptor beta chains were all read from a single sample in a study of blood T cells in healthy people across ages. A J-beta primer mix and a sample-barcoded 5' primer were used in a second PCR of roughly 6 to 11 cycles. TCRdb recomputed calls from the 5' RACE reads with MiXCR, one row per CDR3 protein. The data show 1.6 million or so distinct CDR3 sequences, with 30% to 40% seen just once and roughly 12% held by the top ten. Material for sequencing was blood. The receptors were gathered from a woman under 40 in good health.

At least ten counts were recorded for this clonotype. The chain recombines TRBV6-2 or TRBV6-3 with TRBJ2-7; 7 nucleotides align to TRBD1. CDR1 and CDR2 from the germline V gene are MNHEY and SVGEGT. The CDR3 is 12 residues long. The V segment lost 5 bases and the J segment 2 bases; nucleotides outside the gene matches: 0. The CDR3 DNA reads TGTGCCAGCAGTGGGACAGCCTACGAGCAGTACTTC. This gives the protein CASSGTAYEQYF.

This chain joins TRBV20-1 and TRBJ2-1; no reliable D call. This CDR3 is built from 14 residues. The V gene's germline CDR1 is DFQATT and CDR2 SNEGSKA (reference sequence). V was trimmed by 2 bases and J by 2 bases, leaving 10 bases between them. DNA of the CDR3: TGCAGTGCTAGATCCTCAGCCCCCTACAATGAGCAGTTCTTC. It yields the protein CSARSSAPYNEQFF.

This rearrangement joins TRBV7-2 to TRBJ2-2; D remains ambiguous. The V gene lost 1 base and the J gene lost 1 base, with 7 bases spanning the gap. The CDR3 covers 15 residues. From germline, CDR1 is SGHTA and CDR2 FQGNSA. DNA of the CDR3: TGTGCCAGCAGCTTAGATGCCTGGAACACCGGGGAGCTGTTTTTT. Translating it yields CASSLDAWNTGELFF.

The chain employs TRBV7-2 and TRBJ2-5; D is unclear. The ends were cut back, 3 bases at V and 5 bases at J, with 16 bases in the middle. Germline lookup yields CDR1 SGHTA and CDR2 FQGNSA. This CDR3 has 15 amino acids. The CDR3 region has the DNA TGTGCCAGCAGCTTCCGGCCTAGATTACAGGAGACCCAGTACTTC. Residues: CASSFRPRLQETQYF.

The gene calls are TRBV4-1 and TRBJ2-3; unclear D gene. CDR1 MGHRA and CDR2 YSYEKL come from the germline V gene. The CDR3 spans 18 residues. V was pared by 4 bases and J by 0 bases, with 20 bases between. CDR3: CASSLSKQSRASTDTQYF. The DNA for the CDR3 is TGCGCCAGCAGCCTCTCGAAACAGTCCCGTGCTAGCACAGATACGCAGTATTTT.

This rearrangement joins TRBV2 to TRBJ2-3; weak D call: TRBD2 (6 bases). Germline CDR1 and CDR2: SNHLY and FYNNEI. This CDR3 region has 16 residues. V dropped 8 bases and J dropped 1 base, with 19 bases sitting between them. CDR3 DNA sequence: TGTGCCAGCCGACTTAAGGTGGGGGGAGGCACAGATACGCAGTATTTT. It is translated as CASRLKVGGGTDTQYF.

This clonotype has a handful of counts. The chain combines TRBV20-1 with TRBJ2-3; D is unclear. Germline V gives CDR1 DFQATT, CDR2 SNEGSKA (reference sequence). CDR3 size: 15 residues. V lost 6 bases, J lost 2 bases, and 18 bases lay in between. The CDR3 DNA is TGCAGTGCACTGGGCATTCGTTCTGACACAGATACGCAGTATTTT. Its translation is CSALGIRSDTDTQYF.

This rearrangement joins TRBV2 to TRBJ1-2, with D unresolved. The germline CDR1 and CDR2 sequences are SNHLY and FYNNEI. This CDR3 is built from 13 residues. V was trimmed by 4 bases and J by 0 bases, leaving 6 bases between them. The CDR3 region has the DNA TGTGCCAGCAGTGCCGCTCCTAACTATGGCTACACCTTC. As protein: CASSAAPNYGYTF.

The genes are TRBV20-1 and TRBJ2-3, with D maybe TRBD1 (6 bases). The CDR3 contains 14 residues. V shed 3 bases and J shed 0 bases, with 10 bases lying between them. Germline V gene sequence: CDR1 DFQATT, CDR2 SNEGSKA (reference sequence). The CDR3 is CSASRDTSTDTQYF. In DNA, the CDR3 is TGCAGTGCTAGCCGGGACACGAGCACAGATACGCAGTATTTT.

This chain uses TRBV7-8 with TRBJ1-2; the D is unclear. The germline V and J ends were trimmed by 1 base and 7 bases, with 16 bases remaining between them. CDR3 length: 15 residues. Per the germline V gene, CDR1 is SGHVS and CDR2 is FQNEAQ. The chain's CDR3 is CASSLDLLEDPGYTF. CDR3 nucleotide sequence: TGTGCCAGCAGCTTAGATCTCTTAGAGGATCCTGGCTACACCTTC.

This clonotype has just a few counts. The V call is TRBV4-1, the J call TRBJ2-7; tentatively, D is TRBD1 or TRBD2 (5 bases each). Germline CDR1 is MGHRA and CDR2 is YSYEKL. The CDR3 has 15 residues. With 0 bases removed from V and 1 base from J, the gap between germline ends came to 10 bases. This CDR3 reads CASSQEGPGSYEQYF. In DNA form, the CDR3 reads TGCGCCAGCAGCCAAGAGGGACCGGGGTCCTACGAGCAGTACTTC.

The gene calls are TRBV9 and TRBJ1-2; D ambiguous. The V end lost 6 bases, the J end lost 3 bases, and 15 bases lay between the germline ends. Germline V gene sequence: CDR1 SGDLS, CDR2 YYNGEE. The CDR3 totals 14 residues. This chain's CDR3 is CASTSGELDYGYTF. For the CDR3, the DNA is TGTGCCAGCACTAGTGGCGAGTTGGACTATGGCTACACCTTC.

This clonotype was counted only a few times. A read error is possible here, since a much larger clone lies one base away. The chain uses TRBV29-1 and TRBJ2-6; D might be TRBD2 (6 bases). CDR3 length: 13 residues. The germline gives CDR1 SQVTM, CDR2 ANQGSEA. CDR3 loop: CSVREAGANVPTF. The CDR3 region has the DNA TGCAGCGTGAGGGAGGCTGGGGCCAACGTCCCGACTTTC.

This chain uses TRBV6-5 with TRBJ1-4; D unresolved. V gave up 2 bases and J gave up 7 bases, with 14 bases separating them. Germline V gene sequence: CDR1 MNHEY, CDR2 SVGAGI. There are 15 residues in the CDR3. CDR3 protein: CASSYRNSYVEKLFF. The CDR3 DNA is TGTGCCAGCAGTTACCGAAACAGTTATGTTGAAAAACTGTTTTTT.

V is TRBV13 and J is TRBJ2-3; D may be TRBD2 (5 bases). Trimming pared 5 bases from V and 0 bases from J, leaving 15 bases between. The CDR3 is 16 amino acids. Looked up from germline, CDR1 is PRHDT and CDR2 is FYEKMQ (reference sequence). CDR3: CASSQIAFSSTDTQYF. CDR3 DNA sequence: TGTGCCAGCAGCCAGATAGCGTTTTCTAGCACAGATACGCAGTATTTT.

The J gene is TRBJ1-1, the V gene TRBV6-2 or TRBV6-3; D is ambiguous. The germline V gene encodes CDR1 MNHEY and CDR2 SVGEGT. The CDR3 loop spans 18 amino acids. The germline V and J ends were trimmed by 0 bases and 0 bases, with 17 bases remaining between them. Here the CDR3 reads CASSYSTIRDKVNTEAFF. Here the CDR3 DNA reads TGTGCCAGCAGTTACTCCACCATCCGGGATAAGGTGAACACTGAAGCTTTCTTT.

This clonotype was observed a handful of times. The V and J genes are TRBV20-1 and TRBJ2-5, with 7 nucleotides matching TRBD2. CDR1 DFQATT and CDR2 SNEGSKA come from the germline V gene (reference sequence). This CDR3 contains 17 residues. Losses at the gene ends were 0 bases for V and 2 bases for J; bases not matched to a gene: 12. This CDR3 reads CSARDRGTRGLQETQYF. DNA for the CDR3: TGCAGTGCTAGAGATCGGGGCACCCGGGGACTACAAGAGACCCAGTACTTC.

The chain links TRBV28 to TRBJ2-7; possible D gene TRBD2, 5 bases. In germline, CDR1 is MDHEN, CDR2 SYDVKM. With 11 bases removed from V and 2 bases from J, the gap between germline ends came to 19 bases. The CDR3 sequence is 14 residues long. In DNA form, the CDR3 reads TGTGCCGGCAAGGGTTCGGGGTGGACCTACGAGCAGTACTTC. Protein product: CAGKGSGWTYEQYF.

This chain links TRBV7-9 with TRBJ2-3; D gene ambiguous. The CDR3 covers 12 residues. The germline gives CDR1 SEHNR, CDR2 FQNEAQ (reference sequence). Between the trimmed V and J ends, which lost 8 bases and 4 bases, there was a span of 10 bases. CDR3 sequence: CASESRADTQYF. The CDR3 DNA reads as TGTGCCAGCGAAAGTAGGGCAGATACGCAGTATTTT.

The chain carries TRBV7-2 and TRBJ1-5; no clear D gene. The CDR3 spans 16 residues. Germline CDR1 SGHTA, CDR2 FQGNSA. The V end lost 5 bases, the J end lost 4 bases, and 18 bases lay between the germline ends. CDR3: CASSLLSGFGNQPQHF. CDR3 bases: TGTGCCAGCAGCCTCTTATCGGGCTTTGGAAATCAGCCCCAGCATTTT. Filled out from reference TRBV7-2 and TRBJ1-5, the complete variable domain reads GAGVSQSPSNKVTEKGKDVELRCDPISGHTALYWYRQSLGQGLEFLIYFQGNSAPDKSGLPSDRFSAERTGGSVSTLTIQRTQQEDSAVYLCASSLLSGFGNQPQHFGDGTRLSIL.

In this sample, this clonotype turned up a few times. The chain employs TRBV3-1 and TRBJ1-5, with 7 bases lining up with TRBD1. Germline V gives CDR1 LGHDT, CDR2 YNNKEL (reference sequence). V lost 0 bases, J lost 4 bases, and 6 bases stayed unmatched. There are 16 residues in the CDR3. The CDR3 DNA follows: TGTGCCAGCAGCCAAGATTGGGGCAGGGGGAATCAGCCCCAGCATTTT. Translating it yields CASSQDWGRGNQPQHF.

This chain joins TRBV10-3 and TRBJ2-3, with a weak D call TRBD1 (6 bases). The CDR3 runs 15 residues. Germline V gives CDR1 ENHRY, CDR2 SYGVKD. The germline V and J ends were trimmed by 3 bases and 4 bases, with 14 bases remaining between them. The CDR3 reads CAISEGRGRADTQYF. As DNA, the CDR3 is TGTGCCATCAGTGAAGGCAGGGGTAGGGCAGATACGCAGTATTTT.

This clonotype has only a few counts. The V and J genes are TRBV5-6 and TRBJ2-7; 10 bases align to TRBD1. The V segment lost 0 bases and the J segment 4 bases; nucleotides outside the gene matches: 4. CDR3 length equals 15 residues. CDR1 is SGHDT, CDR2 YYEEEE, per germline. CDR3 protein: CASSLVTGGMYEQYF. CDR3 DNA sequence: TGTGCCAGCAGCTTGGTGACAGGGGGCATGTACGAGCAGTACTTC.

This clonotype was seen a few times. The V call is TRBV7-6, the J call TRBJ2-3, with D possibly TRBD1 on 5 matching bases. V gave up 7 bases and J gave up 3 bases, with 14 bases separating them. Germline V CDR1 and CDR2: SGHVS, FNYEAQ. The CDR3 has 14 residues. This CDR3 is CASIQGTWTDTQYF. Written as DNA, the CDR3 is TGTGCCAGCATCCAGGGCACTTGGACAGATACGCAGTATTTT.

A word on this clonotype: At one of its ends the junction is not consistent with the germline gene, which may arise from a read error. V and J are TRBV7-3 and TRBJ2-7; 10 nucleotides agree with TRBD1. There are 14 residues in the CDR3. Per germline, CDR1 SGHTA and CDR2 FQGTGA. The CDR3 nucleotides are TGTACCAGCAGCTTAGGACAGGGGGGAAACGAGCAGTACTTC. Translation: CTSSLGQGGNEQYF.

J is TRBJ2-7 and V is TRBV20-1; 8 bases are shared with TRBD2. Germline CDR1 reads DFQATT; CDR2 reads SNEGSKA (reference sequence). V lost 6 bases, J lost 3 bases, and 13 bases stayed unmatched. The CDR3 runs 15 residues. The CDR3 is CSAESGTRFLYEQYF. CDR3 nucleotide sequence: TGCAGTGCGGAATCCGGGACTAGGTTCCTCTACGAGCAGTACTTC.

The chain carries TRBV5-1 and TRBJ2-3; 7 nucleotides line up with TRBD2. The ends lost 5 bases at V and 4 bases at J; junction bases unmatched: 4. The CDR3 extends over 13 amino acids. Germline V gene data show CDR1 as SGHRS and CDR2 as YFSETQ. The CDR3 bases are TGCGCCAGCAGAAACCTAGCGGCAGATACGCAGTATTTT. It specifies CASRNLAADTQYF.

The chain uses TRBV4-2 and TRBJ2-7, with 7 nucleotides matching TRBD1. CDR1 and CDR2 from the germline V gene are LGHNA and YNFKEQ. There are 17 residues in the CDR3. V shed 1 base, J shed 2 bases, and the junction held 11 bases outside the gene matches. CDR3 bases: TGTGCCAGCAGCCAAGCGGTCAAGTACAGGGGTACCTACGAGCAGTACTTC. The encoded protein is CASSQAVKYRGTYEQYF.

The chain combines TRBV6-1 with TRBJ1-1, with D perhaps matching TRBD1 (6 bases). Trimming stripped 2 bases from V and 5 bases from J, with 12 bases between. This CDR3 has 14 residues. Germline CDR1 is MNHNS and CDR2 is SASEGT. The CDR3 loop reads CASSERGGRTEAFF. The CDR3 bases are TGTGCCAGCAGTGAAAGAGGGGGGCGGACTGAAGCTTTCTTT.

CDR3: CASSPGQRWEQYF. The DNA for the CDR3 is TGTGCCAGCAGCCCGGGACAAAGGTGGGAGCAGTACTTC. The gene calls are TRBV6-1 and TRBJ2-7; D perhaps matches TRBD1 (6 bases). V lost 6 bases, J lost 7 bases, and 16 bases lay in between. Germline values: CDR1 MNHNS, CDR2 SASEGT. This CDR3 is 13 amino acids long.

A few counts support this clonotype. V is TRBV7-2 and J is TRBJ2-1; 10 positions agree with TRBD2. V was pared by 3 bases and J by 7 bases, with 6 bases of the junction left unmatched. The CDR3 runs to 15 residues. CDR1 SGHTA and CDR2 FQGNSA come from the germline V gene. This CDR3 is CASSFASGSMNEQFF. CDR3 DNA sequence: TGTGCCAGCAGCTTTGCTAGCGGGAGTATGAATGAGCAGTTCTTC.